These 24 T cell receptor beta chains were all obtained from the same sample, sequenced in a study of CD8+ T cells in alopecia areata. Sequencing templates came from extracted RNA that was reverse transcribed into cDNA. Libraries were prepared by immunoSEQ multiplex PCR; TCRdb keeps only in-frame clonotypes and omits some of them. Of some 130,000 clones in the sample, around 49% were seen once. This sample comprised CD8+ T cells sorted from blood, obtained at week 0. The receptors stem from a human donor with alopecia areata.

This clone has a single count. The sample contains more than one DNA sequence encoding this CDR3. This chain links TRBV29-1 with TRBJ1-1; D gene unclear. The CDR3 length is 12 residues. V lost 4 bases to trimming and J lost 0 bases, with 6 bases between them. CDR1 is SQVTM and CDR2 is ANQGSEA in the germline V gene. The CDR3 is CSVVGMNTEAFF. The CDR3, as DNA: TGCAGCGTTGTAGGGATGAACACTGAAGCTTTCTTT.

The chain recombines TRBV7-9 with TRBJ1-2; 7 nucleotides match TRBD1. Per the germline V gene, CDR1 is SEHNR and CDR2 is FQNEAQ (reference sequence). The CDR3 covers 15 residues. With 5 bases clipped from V and 5 bases from J, the junction kept 11 bases outside the gene matches. DNA for the CDR3: TGTGCCAGCAGCCCTAGGCGGGACAGCACATATGGCTACACCTTC. This encodes CASSPRRDSTYGYTF.

This chain uses TRBV19 with TRBJ2-7; TRBD1 matches at 8 bases. The trim removed 8 bases at V and 3 bases at J, leaving 6 bases unmatched. Germline CDR1 LNHDA, CDR2 SQIVND (reference sequence). The CDR3 covers 13 residues. The CDR3 region is CASDSGTGYEQYF. Written as DNA, the CDR3 is TGTGCCAGTGATTCCGGGACAGGCTACGAGCAGTACTTC.

The DNA for the CDR3 is TGTGCCAGCAGCTTGGCCGCTCCAGAGACCCAGTACTTC. This sequence encodes CASSLAAPETQYF. The rearrangement uses TRBV5-4 and TRBJ2-5; unclear D gene. Looked up from germline, CDR1 is SGHNT and CDR2 is YYREEE (reference sequence). Trimming took 0 bases from V and 4 from J, leaving 7 bases between them. The CDR3 sequence is 13 residues long.

The chain links TRBV5-1 to TRBJ2-2; D is uncertain. CDR1 and CDR2 from the germline V gene are SGHRS and YFSETQ. With 3 bases removed from V and 3 bases from J, the gap between germline ends came to 9 bases. The CDR3 length is 14 residues. CDR3 sequence (DNA): TGCGCCAGCAGCTCTCTAGAGCACACCGGGGAGCTGTTTTTT. Its protein product is CASSSLEHTGELFF.

The V gene is TRBV4-1, the J gene TRBJ2-7; D possibly corresponds to TRBD2 (6 bases). The V end was cut by 0 bases, the J end by 5 bases, with 14 bases between. Germline CDR1 reads MGHRA; CDR2 reads YSYEKL. The length of the CDR3 is 15 residues. In nucleotides, the CDR3 is TGCGCCAGCAGCCAAGATCAAGGGACTGTCAACGAGCAGTACTTC. Translated, it gives CASSQDQGTVNEQYF.

The chain is built from TRBV5-1 and TRBJ2-1, with 12 positions matching TRBD2. The CDR3 has 17 residues. V lost 0 bases and J lost 4; bases outside the gene matches: 5. Germline CDR1 reads SGHRS; CDR2 reads YFSETQ. Here the CDR3 reads CASSLDVTSGGYNEQFF. The CDR3 DNA follows: TGCGCCAGCAGCTTGGATGTGACTAGCGGGGGTTACAATGAGCAGTTCTTC.

The sample holds a few counts of this clone. The gene calls are TRBV4-1 and TRBJ1-1, with a weak D call TRBD1 (6 bases). Trimming left V 4 bases short and J 3 bases short, with 18 bases between. The germline CDR1 and CDR2 sequences are MGHRA and YSYEKL. This CDR3 region has 16 residues. CDR3 in amino acids: CASSRTGGRGYTEAFF. CDR3 nucleotide sequence: TGCGCCAGCAGCCGAACAGGAGGCAGGGGTTACACTGAAGCTTTCTTT.

J is TRBJ1-1 and V is TRBV14; D unresolved. There are 13 residues in the CDR3. Germline CDR1 is SGHDN and CDR2 is FVKESK. Trimming removed 1 base from V and 5 bases from J, with 8 bases in between. The CDR3 DNA sequence: TGTGCCAGCAGCCAAGCCGTTGGGACTGAAGCTTTCTTT. Translation gives CASSQAVGTEAFF.

V is TRBV29-1 and J is TRBJ2-7; tentatively, D is TRBD2 (7 bases). V dropped 4 bases and J dropped 1 base, with 17 bases sitting between them. The CDR3 has 15 amino acids. Germline V gene lookup returns CDR1 SQVTM and CDR2 ANQGSEA. CDR3 protein: CSVAGGSVLSYEQYF. The CDR3 DNA sequence: TGCAGCGTTGCGGGGGGCAGTGTCTTGTCCTACGAGCAGTACTTC.

The J gene is TRBJ1-6, the V gene TRBV27; a possible D gene is TRBD1 (6 bases). Trimming removed 6 bases at V and 0 bases at J, with 12 bases between. The CDR3 has 16 residues. CDR1 and CDR2 (germline): MNHEY, SMNVEV (reference sequence). CDR3 in amino acids: CASSSKDSSYNSPLHF. The DNA for the CDR3 is TGTGCCAGCAGCTCAAAGGACAGCTCCTATAATTCACCCCTCCACTTT.

This clone occurred a few times. The CDR3 reads CASSFLAPGEQYF. DNA for the CDR3: TGTGCCAGCAGCTTTCTAGCTCCCGGGGAGCAGTACTTC. The chain employs TRBV7-9 and TRBJ2-7; a possible D gene is TRBD2 (5 bases). Germline loops: CDR1 SEHNR, CDR2 FQNEAQ (reference sequence). This CDR3 has 13 residues. With 3 bases removed from V and 7 bases from J, the gap between germline ends came to 13 bases. Full variable domain (outside the CDR3, taken from reference TRBV7-9 and TRBJ2-7): DTGVSQNPRHKITKRGQNVTFRCDPISEHNRLYWYRQTLGQGPEFLTYFQNEAQLEKSRLLSDRFSAERPKGSFSTLEIQRTEQGDSAMYLCASSFLAPGEQYFGPGTRLTVT.

About this clone itself: A far larger clone is off by one base, so a read error is likely. This chain connects TRBV6-6 to TRBJ2-3; 12 bases are a match to TRBD2. Germline V CDR1 and CDR2: MNHNY, SVGAGI (reference sequence). The V segment lost 7 bases and the J segment 2 bases; nucleotides outside the gene matches: 1. The CDR3 has 14 residues. CDR3 in amino acids: CASTSGGATDTQYF. CDR3 bases: TGTGCCAGCACTAGCGGGGGGGCCACAGATACGCAGTATTTT.

The chain recombines TRBV29-1 with TRBJ2-7, with TRBD2 identical over 11 bases. Per germline, CDR1 SQVTM and CDR2 ANQGSEA. Trimming at V came to 0 bases and at J to 4 bases, leaving 11 bases not matched to a gene. The CDR3 has 17 residues. The CDR3 loop is CSVEDPGTSGGGYEQYF. The CDR3 DNA sequence: TGCAGCGTTGAAGATCCCGGAACTAGCGGGGGTGGTTACGAGCAGTACTTC.

The chain links TRBV7-9 to TRBJ1-2; D call uncertain. Trimming took off 2 bases at V and 5 bases at J, with 6 bases between the two ends. Germline V CDR1 and CDR2: SEHNR, FQNEAQ (reference sequence). This CDR3 comprises 12 residues. This CDR3 reads CASSLTGYGYTF. Here the CDR3 DNA reads TGTGCCAGCAGCTTAACGGGATATGGCTACACCTTC.

The genes are TRBV29-1 and TRBJ2-7, with D perhaps assigned TRBD1 or TRBD2 (5 bases each). This CDR3 contains 13 residues. V lost 4 bases, J lost 0 bases, and 10 bases lay in between. Germline V gene data show CDR1 as SQVTM and CDR2 as ANQGSEA. The CDR3 nucleotides read TGCAGCGTTGGCAGGGAGAACTCCTACGAGCAGTACTTC. Protein: CSVGRENSYEQYF.

The rearrangement uses TRBV5-1 and TRBJ2-7; 8 bases are shared with TRBD1. This CDR3 is built from 15 residues. V was pared by 0 bases and J by 5 bases, with 7 bases of the junction left unmatched. Germline V CDR1 and CDR2: SGHRS, YFSETQ. As DNA, the CDR3 is TGCGCCAGCAGCTTGGTGACAGGGGATGAGGACGAGCAGTACTTC. Translating it yields CASSLVTGDEDEQYF.

This chain links TRBV29-1 with TRBJ2-5, with a weak D call TRBD2 (5 bases). CDR1 is SQVTM, CDR2 ANQGSEA, per germline. Trimming took off 3 bases at V and 0 bases at J, with 8 bases between the two ends. This CDR3 has 13 residues. DNA for the CDR3: TGCAGCGTTGATGAGGGCTACCAAGAGACCCAGTACTTC. Protein product: CSVDEGYQETQYF.

This clone was seen more than once but under ten times. V gene TRBV6-6 combines with J gene TRBJ2-7; the match to TRBD1 covers 9 bases. The CDR3 covers 15 residues. The V and J ends lost 6 bases and 2 bases, in that order; junction bases with no gene match: 8. Germline loops: CDR1 MNHNY, CDR2 SVGAGI (reference sequence). The DNA for the CDR3 is TGTGCCAGCAGCCCCACAGGGGGCCTGACCTACGAGCAGTACTTC. It yields the protein CASSPTGGLTYEQYF.

The V call is TRBV27, the J call TRBJ2-7, with D hard to call. This CDR3 is 13 amino acids long. The germline V and J ends were trimmed by 0 bases and 3 bases, with 6 bases remaining between them. Germline V gene lookup returns CDR1 MNHEY and CDR2 SMNVEV (reference sequence). The CDR3, as DNA: TGTGCCAGCAGTTTATCTAGCCTCTACGAGCAGTACTTC. Translated, it gives CASSLSSLYEQYF.

The chain couples TRBV30 to TRBJ2-2; D ambiguous. Germline assignment: CDR1 GTSNPN and CDR2 SVGIG (reference sequence). This CDR3 is 14 amino acids long. Between the trimmed V and J ends, which lost 2 bases and 0 bases, there was a span of 7 bases. The DNA for the CDR3 is TGTGCCTGGAGTCGGATTACGAACACCGGGGAGCTGTTTTTT. Translating gives CAWSRITNTGELFF.

This clone was found a few times. The chain has TRBV4-3 and TRBJ1-1; D is uncertain. Germline loops: CDR1 LGHNA, CDR2 YSLEER. V was pared by 1 base and J by 1 base, with 7 bases between. CDR3 length equals 14 residues. The CDR3 is CASSQVGWNTEAFF. The DNA for the CDR3 is TGCGCCAGCAGCCAAGTTGGGTGGAACACTGAAGCTTTCTTT.

Only one count was recorded for this clone. The V call is TRBV7-9, the J call TRBJ1-5; D is uncertain. The germline V gene has CDR1 SEHNR and CDR2 FQNEAQ (reference sequence). Trimming shortened V by 5 bases and J by 1 base, and 6 bases separated the two germline ends. The CDR3 contains 13 residues. In DNA form, the CDR3 reads TGTGCCAGCAGCCCCGGCAGCAATCAGCCCCAGCATTTT. This translates into CASSPGSNQPQHF.

The rearrangement links TRBV6-6 to TRBJ2-1, with 7 bases that match TRBD1. This CDR3 has 15 residues. Germline V lookup: CDR1 MNHNY, CDR2 SVGAGI (reference sequence). The junction had 9 bases not matched to a gene; V was cut back by 2 bases and J by 8 bases. CDR3 sequence: CASSYPTDRDDEQFF. The CDR3 DNA is TGTGCCAGCAGTTACCCCACTGACAGGGACGATGAGCAGTTCTTC.